This TCR beta chain was recovered during a study of cytomegalovirus exposure and HLA in healthy donors. Study observations and caveats: Association of a missense DCLRE1C variant with TCR beta V- and J-gene trimming was reported in a later analysis.

The germline V gene has CDR1 LGHNA and CDR2 YSLEER. V lost 0 bases and J lost 0; bases outside the gene matches: 11. The CDR3 is made up of 20 amino acids. Points on this clone: Its antigen is undetermined.

In the PCR, 60 Vbeta and 13 Jbeta primers were used. Authors' methods: Later work found tens of millions of unique TCR beta chains, with 9.5 million to 11 million shared. Assay: immunoSEQ multiplex PCR; the TCRdb copy retains only in-frame clones and omits some. V and J calls and clone size are copied from that table; D and trimming were computed from the DNA. The sample has about 140,000 clones; approximately 80% are singletons. V usage is TRBV4-3 and J usage is TRBJ1-5; 10 bases map to TRBD1. Sequenced sample: PBMCs. The sequence derives from a man aged 25-40 years in good health and CMV-seronegative. The DNA for the CDR3 is TGCGCCAGCAGCCAAGAATTGGGGGGACAGGGGATGGATAGCAATCAGCCCCAGCATTTT. It specifies CASSQELGGQGMDSNQPQHF.